A single sample gave rise to the 32 T cell receptor beta chains below, sequenced in a study of T cell responses to AZD1222 COVID-19 vaccine. Some clones are missing from TCRdb's copy, which holds only in-frame ones; the method was immunoSEQ multiplex PCR. Here the sample spans about 120,000 clones, roughly 85% being singletons. The sequences come from peripheral blood, collected on day 0 of AZD1222 vaccination. These receptors were collected from an adult in good health.

V is TRBV24-1 and J is TRBJ1-4, with 10 bases aligning to TRBD1. Germline CDR1 is KGHDR and CDR2 is SFDVKD. This CDR3 contains 19 residues. V shed 2 bases, J shed 7 bases, and the junction held 15 bases outside the gene matches. The CDR3 coding sequence is TGTGCCACCAGTGATTCCGCACACCCGGGGACAGGGGCCTCTGAAAAACTGTTTTTT. This encodes CATSDSAHPGTGASEKLFF.

The CDR3 DNA reads TGTGCCAGCAGCAAAGACCGAGATACGCAGTATTTT. It yields the protein CASSKDRDTQYF. The chain employs TRBV7-2 and TRBJ2-3; D is uncertain. Germline lookup yields CDR1 SGHTA and CDR2 FQGNSA. The CDR3 covers 12 residues. V was cut by 5 bases and J by 5 bases, with 8 bases left in between.

This clone has only one observation. The chain couples TRBV6-2 or TRBV6-3 to TRBJ2-4; TRBD2 matches at 7 bases. The trim removed 0 bases at V and 1 base at J, leaving 15 bases unmatched. The germline V gene has CDR1 MNHEY and CDR2 SVGEGT. The CDR3 consists of 20 residues. CDR3 bases: TGTGCCAGCAGTTACTCGATGCCTCGCGGAGTGGGGGGGGCCAAAAACATTCAGTACTTC. Its protein is CASSYSMPRGVGGAKNIQYF.

V and J are TRBV9 and TRBJ2-2; 10 nucleotides line up with TRBD2. The V gene's germline CDR1 is SGDLS and CDR2 YYNGEE. V was pared by 4 bases and J by 5 bases, with 14 bases of the junction left unmatched. This CDR3 is built from 18 residues. CDR3 loop: CASSQRGAGGPITGELFF. The CDR3, as DNA: TGTGCCAGCAGCCAACGGGGAGCGGGAGGGCCAATTACCGGGGAGCTGTTTTTT.

J is TRBJ2-1 and V is TRBV24-1; TRBD2 matches at 7 bases. This CDR3 has 12 residues. Germline CDR1 KGHDR, CDR2 SFDVKD. Trimming cost V 6 bases and J 14 bases; bases outside gene matches: 9. The chain's CDR3 is CATSTEGGPKFF. The DNA for the CDR3 is TGTGCCACCAGTACTGAGGGAGGGCCTAAGTTCTTC.

The chain employs TRBV6-5 and TRBJ1-4, with a weak D call TRBD1 (5 bases). The CDR3 length is 13 residues. The V gene's germline CDR1 is MNHEY and CDR2 SVGAGI. The V gene lost 8 bases and the J gene lost 4 bases, with 11 bases spanning the gap. The CDR3 DNA sequence: TGTGCCAGCCGGATCGGGGGTAATGAAAAACTGTTTTTT. This encodes CASRIGGNEKLFF.

The chain employs TRBV21-1 and TRBJ2-7; TRBD1, the table's D call, was not compared with the DNA. TRBV21-1 counts as a pseudogene. This CDR3 has 14 amino acids. CDR3 sequence reads: CASIRDRGVYEQYF. CDR3 in DNA: TGTGCCAGCATCCGGGACAGGGGGGTCTACGAGCAGTACTTC.

The V gene is TRBV30, the J gene TRBJ1-2, with TRBD1 as a possible D gene (5 bases). The V gene lost 5 bases and the J gene lost 8 bases, with 9 bases spanning the gap. Germline V gene sequence: CDR1 GTSNPN, CDR2 SVGIG (reference sequence). The CDR3 runs to 10 residues. The CDR3 DNA is TGTGCCTGGCAGGGCCCAGGCTACACCTTC. As protein: CAWQGPGYTF.

The chain combines TRBV7-2 with TRBJ2-1; weak D call: TRBD1 (5 bases). From germline, CDR1 is SGHTA and CDR2 FQGNSA. Trimming took 2 bases from V and 9 from J, leaving 20 bases between them. The CDR3 loop spans 16 amino acids. CDR3 sequence: CASSLPGSQGLLEQFF. The CDR3 nucleotides read TGTGCCAGCAGCTTACCCGGTAGCCAGGGATTGCTTGAGCAGTTCTTC.

The rearrangement uses TRBV5-1 and TRBJ1-2, with a tentative D call TRBD1 (6 bases). The V gene's germline CDR1 is SGHRS and CDR2 YFSETQ. Between the trimmed V and J ends, which lost 0 bases and 0 bases, there was a span of 24 bases. The CDR3 extends over 20 amino acids. Written as DNA, the CDR3 is TGCGCCAGCAGCTTGGAGTCGTGGGATACCACAGGGCGGACTAACTATGGCTACACCTTC. As protein: CASSLESWDTTGRTNYGYTF.

This clone has a handful of counts. The chain is built from TRBV20-1 and TRBJ1-6; no definite D call. Germline V gene lookup returns CDR1 DFQATT and CDR2 SNEGSKA (reference sequence). The ends were cut back, 4 bases at V and 7 bases at J, with 17 bases in the middle. This CDR3 is built from 15 residues. The CDR3 loop reads CSAIETSLPNSPLHF. DNA of the CDR3: TGCAGTGCTATTGAGACTTCTCTCCCAAATTCACCCCTCCACTTT.

The chain recombines TRBV6-2 or TRBV6-3 with TRBJ2-2; D is possibly TRBD1 (6 bases). Trimming removed 4 bases from V and 2 bases from J, with 17 bases in between. Germline V gene data show CDR1 as MNHEY and CDR2 as SVGEGT. The CDR3 sequence is 17 residues long. Written as DNA, the CDR3 is TGTGCCAGCAGTTCGCGATGGGGCAGGGGAAACACCGGGGAGCTGTTTTTT. Its protein is CASSSRWGRGNTGELFF.

The V and J genes are TRBV7-9 and TRBJ1-3; a weak D match, TRBD1 (5 bases). Germline V CDR1 and CDR2: SEHNR, FQNEAQ (reference sequence). V was pared by 6 bases and J by 4 bases, with 19 bases between. The CDR3 extends over 16 amino acids. This CDR3 reads CASRPITGWAGNTIYF. The DNA for the CDR3 is TGTGCCAGCAGGCCCATCACAGGTTGGGCCGGAAACACCATATATTTT.

The chain combines TRBV6-6 with TRBJ2-1; 7 bases map to TRBD1. Germline-derived CDR1 and CDR2 are MNHNY and SVGAGI (reference sequence). The CDR3 has 14 residues. Germline trimming cut 6 bases from V and 5 bases from J; bases unmatched to any gene: 7. CDR3 bases: TGTGCCAGCAGCCGATCCGGACAGGACAATGAGCAGTTCTTC. Protein: CASSRSGQDNEQFF.

The rearrangement joins TRBV12-3 or TRBV12-4 to TRBJ1-1; D gene unclear. The CDR3 is made up of 13 amino acids. V was pared by 8 bases and J by 0 bases, with 10 bases between. CDR3 nucleotides: TGTGCCAGCCTTCGGCAGATGAACACTGAAGCTTTCTTT. The encoded protein is CASLRQMNTEAFF.

J is TRBJ2-1 and V is TRBV29-1; maybe TRBD1 (5 bases). Germline CDR1 is SQVTM and CDR2 is ANQGSEA. The CDR3 runs 11 residues. V lost 7 bases to trimming and J lost 6 bases, with 10 bases between them. The CDR3 protein is CSGTFRNEQFF. Here the CDR3 DNA reads TGCAGCGGGACATTTCGCAATGAGCAGTTCTTC.

The chain is built from TRBV7-2 and TRBJ2-1; weak D call: TRBD2 (6 bases). The V and J ends lost 4 bases and 7 bases respectively, with 14 bases between them. The CDR3 has 14 amino acids. From germline, CDR1 is SGHTA and CDR2 FQGNSA. CDR3 sequence (DNA): TGTGCCAGCAGCTCCGGACTATCCACAAATGAGCAGTTCTTC. The encoded protein is CASSSGLSTNEQFF.

V is TRBV6-5 and J is TRBJ2-3; unclear D gene. Germline CDR1 and CDR2: MNHEY and SVGAGI. The CDR3 runs to 12 residues. V was trimmed by 6 bases and J by 5 bases, leaving 9 bases between them. CDR3 nucleotides: TGTGCCAGCAGCCCAACTAAAGATACGCAGTATTTT. It encodes CASSPTKDTQYF.

This clone was seen only a few times. The chain combines TRBV5-1 with TRBJ1-3; D unresolved. This CDR3 is built from 13 residues. Germline V gene data show CDR1 as SGHRS and CDR2 as YFSETQ. Between the trimmed V and J ends, which lost 4 bases and 2 bases, there was a span of 7 bases. DNA for the CDR3: TGCGCCAGCAGCCTCGACCCTGGAAACACCATATATTTT. It encodes CASSLDPGNTIYF.

This chain links TRBV7-2 with TRBJ2-5; the D gene is possibly TRBD2 (5 bases). Trimming took 5 bases from V and 5 from J, leaving 12 bases between them. Germline loops: CDR1 SGHTA, CDR2 FQGNSA. CDR3 length: 13 residues. The CDR3 region is CASSVGVSETQYF. CDR3 DNA: TGTGCCAGCAGCGTGGGAGTTTCGGAGACCCAGTACTTC.

The chain combines TRBV6-5 with TRBJ2-7; D remains unclear. Germline-derived CDR1 and CDR2 are MNHEY and SVGAGI. The CDR3 sequence is 14 residues long. V shed 6 bases and J shed 2 bases, with 14 bases lying between them. This CDR3 is CASRPGGETYEQYF. The CDR3 DNA sequence: TGTGCCAGCAGGCCAGGTGGAGAGACCTACGAGCAGTACTTC.

This clone showed up just once. DNA for the CDR3: TGTGCCAGCAGCCAATTAGGACAGGGAGACTTCTATGGCTACACCTTC. It encodes CASSQLGQGDFYGYTF. The V gene is TRBV4-2, the J gene TRBJ1-2; 8 positions agree with TRBD1. Germline lookup yields CDR1 LGHNA and CDR2 YNFKEQ. The CDR3 loop spans 16 amino acids. V lost 2 bases to trimming and J lost 4 bases; unmatched junction nucleotides: 9.

This clone was seen only once. The genes are TRBV7-6 and TRBJ2-3; 10 bases match TRBD1. Germline assignment: CDR1 SGHVS and CDR2 FNYEAQ. The J segment lost 2 bases and the V segment lost 4 bases, leaving 3 bases of the junction unmatched. The CDR3 totals 15 residues. CDR3 amino acids: CASSWTGGPTDTQYF. As DNA, the CDR3 is TGTGCCAGCAGCTGGACAGGGGGACCCACAGATACGCAGTATTTT.

CDR3 in DNA: TGTGCCAGCACCCGGGACCGACGGGAGACCCAGTACTTC. Encoded protein: CASTRDRRETQYF. The chain recombines TRBV2 with TRBJ2-5; D tentatively reads TRBD1 or TRBD2 (5 bases each). The CDR3 sequence is 13 residues long. Trimming removed 7 bases at V and 5 bases at J, with 14 bases between. CDR1 is SNHLY, CDR2 FYNNEI, per germline.

The CDR3 loop is CASSQYRNPGANTEAFF. The CDR3 DNA follows: TGTGCCAGCAGCCAATACCGAAACCCCGGCGCGAACACTGAAGCTTTCTTT. This chain connects TRBV14 to TRBJ1-1; no definite D call. Germline loops: CDR1 SGHDN, CDR2 FVKESK. There are 17 residues in the CDR3. The V and J ends lost 2 bases and 1 base respectively, with 17 bases between them. The entire variable domain, with the rest obtained from reference TRBV14 and TRBJ1-1, is as follows: EAGVTQFPSHSVIEKGQTVTLRCDPISGHDNLYWYRRVMGKEIKFLLHFVKESKQDESGMPNNRFLAERTGGTYSTLKVQPAELEDSGVYFCASSQYRNPGANTEAFFGQGTRLTVV.

The V and J genes are TRBV5-1 and TRBJ1-1, with 9 bases lining up with TRBD1. This CDR3 spans 17 amino acids. With V trimmed by 4 bases and J by 10 bases, 20 bases remained unmatched. The germline gives CDR1 SGHRS, CDR2 YFSETQ. The CDR3 nucleotides are TGCGCCAGCAGCCCGGTTAACAGGGGGCTTACCTCTGAAGGAGCTTTCTTT. It translates to CASSPVNRGLTSEGAFF.

The gene calls are TRBV11-2 and TRBJ2-3; no clear D gene. Germline CDR1 reads SGHAT; CDR2 reads FQNNGV. V lost 1 base, J lost 2 bases, and 4 bases lay in between. CDR3 length: 13 residues. The CDR3 sequence is CASSLGTTDTQYF. In DNA, the CDR3 is TGTGCCAGCAGCTTAGGTACCACAGATACGCAGTATTTT. Combining the CDR3 with reference TRBV11-2 and TRBJ2-3 gives the whole variable domain EAGVAQSPRYKIIEKRQSVAFWCNPISGHATLYWYQQILGQGPKLLIQFQNNGVVDDSQLPKDRFSAERLKGVDSTLKIQPAKLEDSAVYLCASSLGTTDTQYFGPGTRLTVL.

V usage is TRBV5-1 and J usage is TRBJ1-4; D remains unclear. Germline-derived CDR1 and CDR2 are SGHRS and YFSETQ. V dropped 4 bases and J dropped 4 bases, with 17 bases sitting between them. The CDR3 extends over 16 amino acids. The CDR3 DNA reads as TGCGCCAGCAGCGCCTCTGGAGGCGTCATTAATGAAAAACTGTTTTTT. Its translation: CASSASGGVINEKLFF.

V and J are TRBV28 and TRBJ1-5; D gene ambiguous. Germline V CDR1 and CDR2: MDHEN, SYDVKM. The CDR3 length is 15 residues. V shed 4 bases and J shed 2 bases, with 12 bases lying between them. The CDR3 nucleotides are TGTGCCAGCAGTTCAATGAGAGATGGCAATCAGCCCCAGCATTTT. Translation gives CASSSMRDGNQPQHF.

This sequence joins TRBV2 and TRBJ2-7; D gene uncertain. Trimming removed 8 bases from V and 3 bases from J, with 11 bases in between. CDR3 length equals 12 residues. Germline V gene sequence: CDR1 SNHLY, CDR2 FYNNEI. Here the CDR3 DNA reads TGTGCCAGCGCAGTGAGCGTCTACGAGCAGTACTTC. It specifies CASAVSVYEQYF.

The chain joins TRBV6-5 to TRBJ2-7; no reliable D call. The CDR3 spans 15 residues. Trimming took 6 bases from V and 0 from J, leaving 15 bases between them. Germline loops: CDR1 MNHEY, CDR2 SVGAGI. The DNA of the CDR3 is TGTGCCAGCAGACCAATAATCAGCCACTCCTACGAGCAGTACTTC. Protein sequence: CASRPIISHSYEQYF.

The V call is TRBV9, the J call TRBJ2-3, with D perhaps assigned TRBD1 or TRBD2 (5 bases each). This CDR3 has 14 amino acids. Germline loops: CDR1 SGDLS, CDR2 YYNGEE. Deletions cut 0 bases from V and 4 bases from J, with 9 bases between. CDR3 DNA: TGTGCCAGCAGCGTAGACCGGGGACCAGATACGCAGTATTTT. It codes for CASSVDRGPDTQYF.